The source of this TCR gamma chain is a study of gammadelta T cells in human blood (dated by TCRdb to the early 2020s). Paper-wide results and their limitations: In the study, polyclonal expansion of innate gamma-delta T cells immediately after birth was reported to appear to be driven by microbial exposure.

Measured from the cysteine to the phenylalanine, the CDR3 is 9 residues long. Only CDR3 DNA remains: 27 bases, in frame from the first base. Compared with germline, V lacks 4 bases and J lacks 9 bases; bases without a gene match: 0. According to the germline V gene (reference sequence), CDR1 reads GITISATS and CDR2 reads ISYDGTV. This clone was seen only a few times. No cognate antigen has been identified for it. Per-nucleotide qualities are absent, and no much larger clonotype sits a single base away. Library preparation was by RT-PCR. Instrument on record: Illumina MiSeq. TCRdb reran clone calling on the public reads with CATT; rows sharing one DNA sequence were then combined. This sample lists 500 or so gamma-chain clones; 4% to 6% were detected once. The ten largest clones represent over 40% of the sample.

The rearranged segments are TRGV9 and TRGJ1 or TRGJ2. TCRdb supplies no J gene; here it was assigned by aligning the nucleotide sequence to germline. Material for sequencing was Vgamma9Vdelta2 gamma-delta T cells from fetal blood. The origin of this receptor is a human fetus. The nucleotides are TGTGCCTTGTGGGATAAGAAACTCTTT. Its protein reads: CALWDKKLF.